This T cell receptor beta chain was identified in a study of blood T cells in healthy people across ages. With respect to this clonotype: One junction end disagrees with the germline gene, perhaps due to a read error.

Looked up from germline, CDR1 is MNHNS and CDR2 is SASEGT. The CDR3 is 11 amino acids. Through a sample-barcoded 5' primer and a J-beta primer mix, a second PCR was run for roughly 7 to 12 cycles. Via MiXCR, TCRdb re-called the 5' RACE reads, giving one row per CDR3 protein. The sample contains over 750,000 distinct CDR3 sequences, around a quarter of which appear only once. Separately, the same data were catalogued under a study of T cells of mothers and their children.

The source material was blood. The chain has TRBV6-1 and TRBJ1-1; no definite D call. This receptor was obtained from a boy aged 5-17 years in good health. The CDR3 is CASWMNTGAFF. The CDR3, as DNA: TGTGCCAGCTGGATGAACACTGGAGCTTTCTTT.